This T cell receptor (beta chain) was captured by sequencing in a study of T cells in localized non-small cell lung cancer (dated by TCRdb to 2018 to 2021). As for the study more broadly: Comparing tumors with uninvolved tumor-adjacent lungs, the study looked at the T cell repertoires of over 200 patients with early-stage NSCLC. A mean age of approximately 66 years was recorded for the NSCLC patients, of whom around 140 were male and some 100 were female. The cohort comprised 200 to 300 treatment-naïve NSCLC patients with resected, localized lung tumors.

V trim: 2 bases; J trim: 5 bases; unmatched bases: 11. From its cysteine to its phenylalanine, the CDR3 spans 17 amino acids. Only the CDR3 DNA is retained, 51 bases long and in frame from the first base. CDR1 is given as MDHEN and CDR2 as SYDVKM, both from the germline V gene. Worth noting for this clone: Its antigen remains unidentified. It has no much larger one-base neighbor in the sample; base qualities were not kept.

Two independent pathologists confirmed that the uninvolved adjacent lung, which was taken at least 2 cm from the tumor margin, was free of atypia. At diagnosis, tumor, uninvolved tumor-adjacent lung and peripheral blood were collected and then preserved as a mix of FFPE and fresh-frozen material. What the work shows at the level of the full study, not this receptor alone: Because multi-region tumor sequencing was not done, intratumor heterogeneity could not be ruled out. Longer overall survival was associated with higher blood T cell density, whereas shorter survival was associated with higher adjacent-lung clonality. Uninvolved tumor-adjacent lung showed the highest T cell clonality, higher than tumor, which suggests more focused antigenic responses in the uninvolved tumor-adjacent lung. A median of around 57 of the top 100 tumor clones were detected in paired uninvolved adjacent lung, and 25 to 35 of these tumor clones were also found among the top 100 clones of the paired uninvolved adjacent lung. Because of the exploratory design, TCR variables were selected using unadjusted p-values without false-discovery rate correction.

The immunoSEQ Assay was used to sequence TCR beta CDR3 regions from DNA. Per the source publication's procedure: T cell density was computed as TCR beta template counts normalized to usable DNA estimated by amplifying housekeeping genes. Richness was estimated with the preseqR package, extrapolating to 400,000 templates for PBMC samples and 120,000 templates for tissue samples. Clonality was calculated as one minus Pielou's evenness. Differential abundance testing on productive amino-acid clonotypes, with a minimum total count of 5 and an alpha of 0.1, was used to identify tissue-enriched TCRs. The Jaccard Index and the Morisita Overlap Index were used to measure how much the repertoires overlapped between compartments. GLIPH grouped TCR beta CDR3s together with public tetramer-defined viral CDR3s, and a viral motif had to include at least three viral sequences and show V-gene enrichment. The clones in this table, taken by TCRdb from immuneACCESS, are in-frame only. Not every clone is retained; where verified, under half of the shortfall comes from an unresolved V gene, and the cause of the rest is unknown. From that table come the V and J calls and clone size; the DNA was used to work out D and trimming. The sample contains approximately 1,700 clones, 20% to 25% of them found a single time. Of the sample, around 8.5% is held by the ten largest clones.

This TCR was sampled from a female donor at least 60 years old with stage II squamous cell lung carcinoma. This chain is built from TRBV28 and TRBJ2-3, with TRBD1 matching 9 junction bases. The source material was normal lung tissue next to the tumor, sampled before any cancer treatment. The base sequence is TGTGCCAGCAGTTTAGGACAGGGGAGATTGGGGTTAGATACGCAGTATTTT. Its coded protein is CASSLGQGRLGLDTQYF.